The 5 T cell receptor beta chains in this list originate from one sample, sequenced in a study of blood T cells in healthy people across ages. Using a J-beta primer mix together with a sample-barcoded 5' primer, a second PCR was run for 7 to 11 cycles. TCRdb recomputed calls from the 5' RACE reads with MiXCR, one row per CDR3 protein. Counted here are about 570,000 distinct CDR3 sequences, roughly a quarter occurring once; the ten biggest clones make up less than 20%. The sequenced sample consisted of blood. The receptor source for this set is a woman aged 70 to 79 in good health.

The V gene is TRBV11-3, the J gene TRBJ2-3; no definite D call. Germline CDR1 and CDR2: SGHNT and YENEEA. V dropped 5 bases and J dropped 1 base, with 16 bases sitting between them. This CDR3 comprises 16 residues. The CDR3 nucleotides are TGTGCCAGCAGCCCCGCATCTAGGGCTGGCACAGATACGCAGTATTTT. Its protein is CASSPASRAGTDTQYF.

This clonotype was picked up a small number of times. This chain links TRBV20-1 with TRBJ1-1, with D possibly TRBD1 on 6 matching bases. Looked up from germline, CDR1 is DFQATT and CDR2 is SNEGSKA (reference sequence). CDR3 size: 15 residues. Deletions cut 6 bases from V and 1 base from J, with 18 bases between. The CDR3 sequence is CSAKDTGQQNTEAFF. The CDR3 DNA is TGCAGTGCAAAAGATACCGGACAGCAGAACACTGAAGCTTTCTTT.

CDR3 amino acids: CASSAGTGGSGANVLTF. The CDR3 nucleotides read TGTGCCAGTAGTGCCGGGACAGGGGGCTCTGGGGCCAACGTCCTGACTTTC. The chain recombines TRBV19 with TRBJ2-6, with 11 bases aligning to TRBD1. Germline V gives CDR1 LNHDA, CDR2 SQIVND (reference sequence). V gave up 5 bases and J gave up 0 bases; unmatched junction bases: 3. CDR3 length equals 17 residues.

This chain connects TRBV12-3 or TRBV12-4 to TRBJ2-1; D may be TRBD1 (5 bases). CDR3 size: 13 residues. V was cut by 4 bases and J by 4 bases, with 8 bases left in between. CDR3 coding DNA: TGTGCCAGCAGTTCAAGACAGTACAATGAGCAGTTCTTC. Amino acids: CASSSRQYNEQFF.

The rearrangement uses TRBV9 and TRBJ1-2, with D tentatively TRBD1 (5 bases). Per the germline V gene, CDR1 is SGDLS and CDR2 is YYNGEE. The CDR3 covers 14 residues. V was trimmed by 3 bases and J by 6 bases, leaving 15 bases between them. The CDR3 DNA sequence: TGTGCCAGCAGCGCGGACACATCAGTAGATGGCTACACCTTC. It yields the protein CASSADTSVDGYTF.